Listed below are T cell receptor beta chains from one sample, sequenced in a study of response to subunit inactivated influenza vaccine. TCRdb re-derived calls from the RT-PCR reads in MiXCR, one entry per CDR3 protein. The table records about 520,000 distinct CDR3 sequences, about a tenth of them present only once. The starting material was PBMCs from blood, obtained roughly 6 weeks after vaccination. The receptors shown here come from a man over 45 who received an inactivated influenza vaccine. The CDR3 runs from the conserved cysteine through the conserved F or W. Each record gives: J gene, V gene, clone size, D gene, CDR3 protein, CDR3 DNA. A D gene is named only where the DNA matches it firmly. Clone sizes are given selectively: once, few, many, or a class where the clone is expanded.

j_gene: TRBJ2-1
v_gene: TRBV20-1
abundance: -
d_gene: TRBD1
CDR3aa: CSARDWQGAGNEQFF
CDR3nt: TGCAGTGCTAGAGATTGGCAGGGGGCTGGAAATGAGCAGTTCTTC

j_gene: TRBJ2-3
v_gene: TRBV12-3/TRBV12-4
abundance: many
d_gene: -
CDR3aa: CASSPTDTQYF
CDR3nt: TGTGCCAGCAGTCCCACAGATACGCAGTATTTT

j_gene: TRBJ1-6
v_gene: TRBV7-8
abundance: few
d_gene: -
CDR3aa: CASSSPFSPLHF
CDR3nt: TGTGCCAGCAGCTCCCCTTTTTCACCCCTCCACTTT

j_gene: TRBJ2-7
v_gene: TRBV12-3/TRBV12-4
abundance: -
d_gene: TRBD1
CDR3aa: CASSLAGQGGSYEQYF
CDR3nt: TGTGCCAGCAGTTTAGCGGGACAGGGGGGCTCCTACGAGCAGTACTTC

j_gene: TRBJ2-7
v_gene: TRBV6-2/TRBV6-3
abundance: -
d_gene: TRBD2
CDR3aa: CASSYTGGLYEQYF
CDR3nt: TGTGCCAGCAGTTATACGGGGGGTCTTTACGAGCAGTACTTC

j_gene: TRBJ1-2
v_gene: TRBV4-3
abundance: -
d_gene: -
CDR3aa: CASSQDLVTGLYGYTF
CDR3nt: TGCGCCAGCAGCCAAGATTTGGTCACAGGGCTCTATGGCTACACCTTC

j_gene: TRBJ2-7
v_gene: TRBV10-3
abundance: few
d_gene: TRBD1
CDR3aa: CAITTGDRFDEQYF
CDR3nt: TGTGCCATTACTACAGGGGATCGATTCGACGAGCAGTACTTC

j_gene: TRBJ2-3
v_gene: TRBV4-2
abundance: few
d_gene: -
CDR3aa: CASSPQKWEVTDTQYF
CDR3nt: TGTGCCAGCAGCCCCCAGAAGTGGGAAGTCACAGATACGCAGTATTTT

j_gene: TRBJ2-4
v_gene: TRBV6-2/TRBV6-3
abundance: -
d_gene: -
CDR3aa: CASSYFESIGDIQYF
CDR3nt: TGTGCCAGCAGTTACTTCGAGTCCATTGGGGACATTCAGTACTTC

j_gene: TRBJ2-1
v_gene: TRBV9
abundance: -
d_gene: TRBD2
CDR3aa: CASSEEGGAYNEQFF
CDR3nt: TGTGCCAGCAGCGAAGAGGGAGGGGCCTACAATGAGCAGTTCTTC

j_gene: TRBJ2-3
v_gene: TRBV4-1
abundance: -
d_gene: -
CDR3aa: CASSQDWGRELPLARTDTQYF
CDR3nt: TGCGCCAGCAGCCAAGATTGGGGCAGGGAGCTGCCCCTGGCACGCACAGATACGCAGTATTTT

j_gene: TRBJ2-7
v_gene: TRBV4-3
abundance: -
d_gene: TRBD1
CDR3aa: CASSQDWTGGSYEQYF
CDR3nt: TGCGCCAGCAGCCAAGATTGGACAGGGGGCTCCTACGAGCAGTACTTC

j_gene: TRBJ2-7
v_gene: TRBV7-9
abundance: few
d_gene: -
CDR3aa: CASSLSGAGYYEQYF
CDR3nt: TGTGCCAGCAGCTTATCGGGGGCAGGATACTACGAGCAGTACTTC

j_gene: TRBJ2-7
v_gene: TRBV6-1
abundance: -
d_gene: -
CDR3aa: CASTEAPLYEQYF
CDR3nt: TGTGCCAGCACCGAGGCTCCTCTCTACGAGCAGTACTTC

j_gene: TRBJ2-3
v_gene: TRBV28
abundance: -
d_gene: TRBD2
CDR3aa: CASSLKLFGGGRTDTQYF
CDR3nt: TGTGCCAGCAGTTTAAAGCTTTTCGGCGGGGGACGCACAGATACGCAGTATTTT

j_gene: TRBJ2-4
v_gene: TRBV29-1
abundance: many
d_gene: TRBD2
CDR3aa: CSVERTSGIDIQYF
CDR3nt: TGCAGCGTTGAAAGGACTAGCGGGATTGACATTCAGTACTTC

j_gene: TRBJ2-1
v_gene: TRBV12-3/TRBV12-4
abundance: many
d_gene: -
CDR3aa: CASSLAGGIYNEQFF
CDR3nt: TGTGCCAGCAGTTTAGCGGGAGGAATTTACAATGAGCAGTTCTTC

j_gene: TRBJ1-5
v_gene: TRBV6-1
abundance: -
d_gene: -
CDR3aa: CASSPLTGWDSNQPQHF
CDR3nt: TGTGCCAGCTCACCGCTCACAGGCTGGGATAGCAATCAGCCCCAGCATTTT

j_gene: TRBJ1-2
v_gene: TRBV20-1
abundance: few
d_gene: -
CDR3aa: CSARDPGQLNYGYTF
CDR3nt: TGCAGTGCTAGAGATCCCGGACAGTTAAACTATGGCTACACCTTC

j_gene: TRBJ1-6
v_gene: TRBV20-1
abundance: -
d_gene: TRBD1
CDR3aa: CSAESTWDRGPSPLHF
CDR3nt: TGCAGTGCAGAATCAACGTGGGACAGGGGGCCTTCACCCCTCCACTTT

j_gene: TRBJ2-5
v_gene: TRBV28
abundance: -
d_gene: TRBD2
CDR3aa: CASSLTGSGVQETQYF
CDR3nt: TGTGCCAGCAGTTTAACTGGTAGCGGGGTCCAAGAGACCCAGTACTTC

j_gene: TRBJ2-7
v_gene: TRBV20-1
abundance: few
d_gene: TRBD2
CDR3aa: CSAYKRGGSYEQYF
CDR3nt: TGCAGTGCTTATAAGCGGGGGGGGTCCTACGAGCAGTACTTC

j_gene: TRBJ2-5
v_gene: TRBV5-1
abundance: few
d_gene: TRBD2
CDR3aa: CASSHGRLAGEEAQYF
CDR3nt: TGCGCCAGCAGCCATGGCCGGCTAGCGGGAGAGGAAGCCCAGTACTTC

j_gene: TRBJ2-5
v_gene: TRBV29-1
abundance: many
d_gene: -
CDR3aa: CSVKARWETQYF
CDR3nt: TGCAGCGTTAAGGCTCGTTGGGAGACCCAGTACTTC

j_gene: TRBJ2-3
v_gene: TRBV4-2
abundance: -
d_gene: -
CDR3aa: CASSQTGGDADTQYF
CDR3nt: TGTGCCAGCAGCCAAACAGGGGGGGACGCAGATACGCAGTATTTT

j_gene: TRBJ1-6
v_gene: TRBV11-2
abundance: -
d_gene: -
CDR3aa: CASSLPVGRIDSPLHF
CDR3nt: TGTGCCAGCAGCCTCCCCGTGGGGCGTATTGATTCACCCCTCCACTTT

j_gene: TRBJ2-4
v_gene: TRBV29-1
abundance: few
d_gene: -
CDR3aa: CSVTGFLGKNIQYF
CDR3nt: TGCAGCGTTACAGGCTTTTTGGGCAAAAACATTCAGTACTTC

j_gene: TRBJ1-6
v_gene: TRBV12-3/TRBV12-4
abundance: -
d_gene: TRBD1
CDR3aa: CASSLKGPTGNSPLHF
CDR3nt: TGTGCCAGCAGCTTGAAAGGGCCGACAGGGAATTCACCCCTCCACTTT

j_gene: TRBJ2-7
v_gene: TRBV5-1
abundance: -
d_gene: TRBD1
CDR3aa: CASSPDRNSYEQYF
CDR3nt: TGCGCCAGCAGCCCGGACAGGAATTCCTACGAGCAGTACTTC

j_gene: TRBJ1-2
v_gene: TRBV4-1
abundance: few
d_gene: -
CDR3aa: CASSQEGSGTQRGYTF
CDR3nt: TGCGCCAGCAGCCAAGAAGGGTCCGGGACCCAACGTGGCTACACCTTC

j_gene: TRBJ2-3
v_gene: TRBV28
abundance: many
d_gene: -
CDR3aa: CASRRAGTDTQYF
CDR3nt: TGTGCCAGCAGGAGGGCGGGCACAGATACGCAGTATTTT

j_gene: TRBJ1-2
v_gene: TRBV7-2
abundance: many
d_gene: -
CDR3aa: CASSSPFGRKTYGYTF
CDR3nt: TGTGCCAGCAGCTCACCCTTTGGACGGAAGACCTATGGCTACACCTTC

j_gene: TRBJ2-1
v_gene: TRBV29-1
abundance: many
d_gene: TRBD2
CDR3aa: CSVAWTSGYNEQFF
CDR3nt: TGCAGCGTTGCGTGGACTAGCGGATACAATGAGCAGTTCTTC

j_gene: TRBJ1-6
v_gene: TRBV6-6
abundance: many
d_gene: TRBD1
CDR3aa: CASTGGRNSPLHF
CDR3nt: TGTGCCAGCACAGGGGGCCGAAATTCACCCCTCCACTTT

j_gene: TRBJ2-1
v_gene: TRBV24-1
abundance: few
d_gene: -
CDR3aa: CATSERSSYNEQFF
CDR3nt: TGTGCCACCAGTGAGAGGAGCTCCTACAATGAGCAGTTCTTC

j_gene: TRBJ2-7
v_gene: TRBV5-1
abundance: few
d_gene: -
CDR3aa: CASSLETGLPEQYF
CDR3nt: TGCGCCAGCAGCTTGGAAACTGGGTTGCCCGAGCAGTACTTC

j_gene: TRBJ2-7
v_gene: TRBV29-1
abundance: -
d_gene: TRBD2
CDR3aa: CSVFHMVGTRGSSYEQYF
CDR3nt: TGCAGCGTTTTCCACATGGTTGGGACTAGGGGGAGTTCCTACGAGCAGTACTTC

j_gene: TRBJ2-7
v_gene: TRBV20-1
abundance: many
d_gene: TRBD2
CDR3aa: CSAFPGRGTYEQYF
CDR3nt: TGCAGTGCTTTTCCAGGGAGGGGCACCTACGAGCAGTACTTC

j_gene: TRBJ2-7
v_gene: TRBV7-9
abundance: -
d_gene: TRBD1
CDR3aa: CASSLLFGTGEHEQYF
CDR3nt: TGTGCCAGCAGCCTGCTCTTTGGGACAGGGGAGCACGAGCAGTACTTC

j_gene: TRBJ1-5
v_gene: TRBV27
abundance: -
d_gene: -
CDR3aa: CASSLLQGGQPQHF
CDR3nt: TGTGCCAGCAGTTTATTACAGGGTGGACAGCCCCAGCATTTT

j_gene: TRBJ2-6
v_gene: TRBV10-2
abundance: few
d_gene: TRBD2
CDR3aa: CASRLAGGSGANVLTF
CDR3nt: TGCGCCAGCAGGCTAGCGGGGGGCTCTGGGGCCAACGTCCTGACTTTC

j_gene: TRBJ2-3
v_gene: TRBV20-1
abundance: many
d_gene: -
CDR3aa: CSARSTDTQYF
CDR3nt: TGCAGTGCTAGGAGCACAGATACGCAGTATTTT

j_gene: TRBJ2-3
v_gene: TRBV11-3
abundance: -
d_gene: -
CDR3aa: CASSYGQSTDTQYF
CDR3nt: TGTGCCAGCAGTTACGGACAGAGCACAGATACGCAGTATTTT

j_gene: TRBJ2-3
v_gene: TRBV5-1
abundance: few
d_gene: -
CDR3aa: CASSTGPRIAADTQYF
CDR3nt: TGCGCCAGCAGCACCGGGCCCCGCATAGCGGCAGATACGCAGTATTTT

j_gene: TRBJ2-1
v_gene: TRBV10-3
abundance: few
d_gene: TRBD1
CDR3aa: CAINDRGSTNEQFF
CDR3nt: TGTGCCATCAATGACAGGGGGTCCACCAATGAGCAGTTCTTC

j_gene: TRBJ1-1
v_gene: TRBV6-1
abundance: -
d_gene: TRBD1
CDR3aa: CASRWAGGSDTEAFF
CDR3nt: TGTGCCAGCAGGTGGGCAGGGGGCTCGGACACTGAAGCTTTCTTT

j_gene: TRBJ2-1
v_gene: TRBV24-1
abundance: -
d_gene: TRBD2
CDR3aa: CATSDHISNSGKYNEQFF
CDR3nt: TGTGCCACCAGTGATCACATCTCAAATAGCGGGAAATACAATGAGCAGTTCTTC